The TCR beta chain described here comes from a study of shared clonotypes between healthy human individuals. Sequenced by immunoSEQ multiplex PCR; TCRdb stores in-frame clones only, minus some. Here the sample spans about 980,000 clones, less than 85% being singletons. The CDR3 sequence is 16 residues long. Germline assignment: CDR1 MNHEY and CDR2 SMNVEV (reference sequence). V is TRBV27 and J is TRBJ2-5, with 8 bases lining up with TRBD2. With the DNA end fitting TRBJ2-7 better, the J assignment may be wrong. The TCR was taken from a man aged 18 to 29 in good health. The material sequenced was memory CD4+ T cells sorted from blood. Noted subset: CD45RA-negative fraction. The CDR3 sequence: CASSFGAGVLTYEQYF. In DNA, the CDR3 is TGTGCCAGCAGTTTCGGAGCGGGAGTGCTTACCTACGAGCAGTACTTC.